The 17 T cell receptor beta chains below all came from one sample that was sequenced in a study of T-cell memory formation after mild COVID-19. TCRdb re-derived calls from the 5' RACE reads in MiXCR, one entry per CDR3 protein. The table lists 470,000 or so distinct CDR3 sequences, about 18% of them singletons. The specimen sequenced was PBMCs or a T cell subset sorted from them (not recorded which). The origin of the receptors is an adult woman who had mild COVID-19 (a few samples of this study predate the infection). Cell type and time point are not known.

This clonotype was found many times. The chain combines TRBV11-2 with TRBJ2-4; the match to TRBD1 covers 7 bases. There are 18 residues in the CDR3. V was clipped by 1 base and J by 1 base; unmatched bases: 10. Germline V gene data show CDR1 as SGHAT and CDR2 as FQNNGV. CDR3 region: CASSLVETGRIAKNIQYF. As DNA, the CDR3 is TGTGCCAGCAGCTTAGTCGAGACAGGGCGAATTGCCAAAAACATTCAGTACTTC. The full variable domain, completed using reference TRBV11-2 and TRBJ2-4, is EAGVAQSPRYKIIEKRQSVAFWCNPISGHATLYWYQQILGQGPKLLIQFQNNGVVDDSQLPKDRFSAERLKGVDSTLKIQPAKLEDSAVYLCASSLVETGRIAKNIQYFGAGTRLSVL.

This clonotype was seen a handful of times. Being one base from a much bigger clone, this may be a read error. The J gene is TRBJ2-1, the V gene TRBV10-3; 7 positions agree with TRBD1. The germline CDR1 and CDR2 sequences are ENHRY and SYGVKD. The CDR3 covers 12 residues. In nucleotides, the CDR3 is TGTGACATCAGTGATCGAGACAGGGAGCCGTTCTTC. Translating gives CDISDRDREPFF.

V is TRBV30 and J is TRBJ1-5, with 7 bases fitting TRBD1. V dropped 0 bases and J dropped 2; count of bases not matched to a gene: 4. Germline V gene lookup returns CDR1 GTSNPN and CDR2 SVGIG (reference sequence). This CDR3 is built from 15 residues. The CDR3 reads CAWSVQGFGNQPQHF. The CDR3 DNA reads as TGTGCCTGGAGTGTACAGGGGTTTGGCAATCAGCCCCAGCATTTT.

The chain employs TRBV5-1 and TRBJ1-1, with D possibly matching TRBD1 (5 bases). The CDR3 covers 17 residues. V gave up 4 bases and J gave up 4 bases, with 23 bases separating them. The germline CDR1 and CDR2 sequences are SGHRS and YFSETQ. The CDR3 region has the DNA TGCGCCAGCAGCCTCACCATAGGGGCATCGACTATCACTGAAGCTTTCTTT. It specifies CASSLTIGASTITEAFF.

This clonotype occurred many times. The V gene is TRBV20-1, the J gene TRBJ1-5; 10 bases are shared with TRBD1. CDR3 size: 14 residues. J lost 6 bases, V lost 3 bases, and 5 bases had no gene match. Germline V gives CDR1 DFQATT, CDR2 SNEGSKA (reference sequence). The CDR3 reads CSARPGQGLQPQHF. In nucleotides, the CDR3 is TGCAGTGCTAGGCCGGGACAGGGGCTTCAGCCCCAGCATTTT.

This clonotype was picked up a small number of times. V is TRBV29-1 and J is TRBJ1-1; a possible D gene is TRBD1 (5 bases). CDR3 size: 14 residues. Germline V gene data show CDR1 as SQVTM and CDR2 as ANQGSEA. The CDR3 nucleotides are TGCAACGTGGGGACGACGAAATTGAACACTGAAGCTTTCTTT. Residues: CNVGTTKLNTEAFF. The whole variable domain, remainder taken from reference TRBV29-1 and TRBJ1-1, is SAVISQKPSRDICQRGTSLTIQCQVDSQVTMMFWYRQQPGQSLTLIATANQGSEATYESGFVIDKFPISRPNLTFSTLTVSNMSPEDSSIYLCNVGTTKLNTEAFFGQGTRLTVV.

The genes are TRBV2 and TRBJ2-7; 8 bases are a match to TRBD2. V gave up 0 bases and J gave up 2 bases; unmatched junction bases: 15. The CDR3 covers 19 residues. CDR1 is SNHLY and CDR2 is FYNNEI in the germline V gene. The CDR3 here is CASSEASATTSVPPYEQYF. CDR3 nucleotide sequence: TGTGCCAGCAGTGAAGCTAGTGCTACGACTAGCGTCCCTCCCTACGAGCAGTACTTC.

This clonotype was seen many times. The chain uses TRBV4-1 and TRBJ2-1, with a tentative D call TRBD2 (5 bases). The V end lost 0 bases, the J end lost 10 bases, and 10 bases lay between the germline ends. CDR1 is MGHRA and CDR2 is YSYEKL in the germline V gene. The CDR3 has 13 amino acids. This CDR3 is CASSQEEAGEQFF. CDR3 nucleotide sequence: TGCGCCAGCAGCCAAGAGGAGGCTGGAGAGCAGTTCTTC.

In DNA form, the CDR3 reads TGTGCCAGCCACGAGGGGACTAGCGGAAACAATGAGCAGTTCTTC. Protein sequence: CASHEGTSGNNEQFF. The chain uses TRBV27 and TRBJ2-1, with 11 bases aligning to TRBD2. The V gene's germline CDR1 is MNHEY and CDR2 SMNVEV (reference sequence). The CDR3 has 15 residues. After removal of 8 bases from V and 5 bases from J, the junction contained 8 bases not matched to a gene.

This clonotype was found many times. A read error may produce the germline difference seen at one junction end. The chain employs TRBV12-3 or TRBV12-4 and TRBJ2-2; D is perhaps TRBD2 (6 bases). This CDR3 region has 14 residues. The CDR3 loop is CASSWGLFPGKLFF. CDR3 DNA sequence: TGTGCCAGCAGTTGGGGACTTTTTCCCGGGAAGCTGTTTTTT.

This chain uses TRBV24-1 with TRBJ2-1, with TRBD2 matching over 7 bases. The V and J ends lost 3 bases and 5 bases, in that order; junction bases with no gene match: 12. The CDR3 has 17 residues. The germline V gene encodes CDR1 KGHDR and CDR2 SFDVKD. The CDR3 loop is CATSDPPSAGAHNEQFF. The CDR3 nucleotides read TGTGCCACCAGTGATCCACCCAGCGCGGGAGCCCACAATGAGCAGTTCTTC.

The chain recombines TRBV7-8 with TRBJ1-5, with 7 bases matching TRBD1. The V gene's germline CDR1 is SGHVS and CDR2 FQNEAQ. The V segment lost 0 bases and the J segment 7 bases; nucleotides outside the gene matches: 6. The CDR3 sequence is 15 residues long. CDR3 DNA: TGTGCCAGCAGCTTAGCAGCCAGGGGGGACCAGCCCCAGCATTTT. This gives the protein CASSLAARGDQPQHF.

The J gene is TRBJ1-1, the V gene TRBV4-1, with 7 nucleotides matching TRBD1. J was trimmed by 11 bases and V by 2 bases; bases with no gene match: 8. Germline V gene data show CDR1 as MGHRA and CDR2 as YSYEKL. The CDR3 has 13 residues. The CDR3 region has the DNA TGCGCCAGCAGCCAATCTCCCAGGGGGGAGGCTTTCTTT. Translating gives CASSQSPRGEAFF.

The chain recombines TRBV5-1 with TRBJ1-2; D remains ambiguous. Per the germline V gene, CDR1 is SGHRS and CDR2 is YFSETQ. CDR3 length: 14 amino acids. Trimming removed 0 bases from V and 4 bases from J, with 10 bases in between. CDR3 protein: CASSLAQESYGYTF. The CDR3 DNA reads as TGCGCCAGCAGCTTGGCCCAGGAATCCTATGGCTACACCTTC.

Ten or more counts support this clonotype. This chain uses TRBV14 with TRBJ2-7; D is ambiguous. The CDR3 is 13 amino acids. V was pared by 5 bases and J by 3 bases, with 11 bases between. CDR1 and CDR2 (germline): SGHDN, FVKESK. CDR3 DNA: TGTGCCAGCAGCGATCATAACTTCTACGAGCAGTACTTC. This encodes CASSDHNFYEQYF.

This clonotype appeared a few times. This chain connects TRBV4-1 to TRBJ1-2; 7 nucleotides align to TRBD1. This CDR3 comprises 16 residues. Germline assignment: CDR1 MGHRA and CDR2 YSYEKL. Losses at the gene ends were 5 bases for V and 5 bases for J; bases not matched to a gene: 14. The DNA for the CDR3 is TGCGCCAGCAGCACCCGGGACAGCGGGTTCAATTATGGCTACACCTTC. It translates to CASSTRDSGFNYGYTF.

Only a few counts were recorded for this clonotype. V and J are TRBV30 and TRBJ2-6, with TRBD1 as a possible D gene (6 bases). Germline V CDR1 and CDR2: GTSNPN, SVGIG (reference sequence). V dropped 0 bases and J dropped 0 bases, with 15 bases sitting between them. This CDR3 is built from 18 residues. The DNA of the CDR3 is TGTGCCTGGAGTGTAAGTAGGGACACTTACTCTGGGGCCAACGTCCTGACTTTC. Amino acids: CAWSVSRDTYSGANVLTF.